Detailed here is one T cell receptor (beta chain). The record originates from a study of blood T cell repertoires in COVID-19. Using immunoSEQ multiplex PCR, the repertoire was profiled, and TCRdb retains in-frame clones only, with some absent. The table records just under 350,000 clones, 87% of them present only once. V was cut by 8 bases and J by 4 bases, with 15 bases left in between. The CDR3 is 13 amino acids. The rearrangement joins TRBV5-3 to TRBJ1-1, with D possibly matching TRBD1 (5 bases). TRBV5-3 is reported as an ORF; its role is uncertain. Sequenced: peripheral blood. This clonotype was sampled from a woman between 50 and 59 years old with COVID-19, enrolled during active disease. The CDR3 nucleotides read TGTGCCAGGGGGCTCGGAGGGACCACTGAAGCTTTCTTT. Translation gives CARGLGGTTEAFF.